These 8 T cell receptor beta chains originate from one sample sequenced in a study of CD8+CD57+ T cells in acquired aplastic anemia. TCR beta VDJ combinations and CDR3 sequences were profiled from genomic DNA. MiXCR, applied by TCRdb to the reads, yields one record per CDR3 protein. Here the sample spans around 190,000 distinct CDR3 sequences, 45% to 60% being singletons. It was patients with CD8+CD57+ cell expansion by flow cytometry who were chosen for sequencing. The sample consisted of sorted CD4+, CD8+, or CD8+CD57+ T cells (not recorded which) from PBMCs. Receptors were obtained from a human donor with aplastic anemia.

The V and J genes are TRBV2 and TRBJ2-3; 8 nucleotides match TRBD1. V dropped 2 bases and J dropped 4; count of bases not matched to a gene: 5. The germline CDR1 and CDR2 sequences are SNHLY and FYNNEI. The CDR3 is made up of 15 amino acids. The CDR3 DNA is TGTGCCAGCAGTGAACAGGGGGCCCTCTCAGATACGCAGTATTTT. It codes for CASSEQGALSDTQYF.

V is TRBV29-1 and J is TRBJ1-1; D ambiguous. The ends were cut back, 4 bases at V and 0 bases at J, with 9 bases in the middle. The CDR3 is 13 amino acids. Germline CDR1 reads SQVTM; CDR2 reads ANQGSEA. CDR3 sequence reads: CSVVRMLNTEAFF. CDR3 DNA: TGCAGCGTTGTGAGGATGCTGAACACTGAAGCTTTCTTT.

This clonotype was observed a handful of times. The chain has TRBV3-1 and TRBJ2-7; D call uncertain. Germline CDR1 LGHDT, CDR2 YNNKEL (reference sequence). The CDR3 length is 14 residues. The V end lost 0 bases, the J end lost 0 bases, and 6 bases lay between the germline ends. This chain's CDR3 is CASSQDRVSYEQYF. CDR3 DNA: TGTGCCAGCAGCCAAGATCGCGTCTCCTACGAGCAGTACTTC.

This rearrangement joins TRBV19 to TRBJ2-2; 13 bases agree with TRBD2. The trim removed 5 bases at V and 4 bases at J, leaving 4 bases unmatched. The germline gives CDR1 LNHDA, CDR2 SQIVND (reference sequence). The CDR3 spans 16 residues. CDR3 sequence: CASSPGLAGSTGELFF. In DNA form, the CDR3 reads TGTGCCAGTAGTCCGGGACTAGCGGGGAGCACCGGGGAGCTGTTTTTT.

This clonotype was counted between two and nine times. This chain uses TRBV6-1 with TRBJ1-2; 8 bases are a match to TRBD1. The CDR3 length is 17 residues. CDR1 and CDR2 from the germline V gene are MNHNS and SASEGT. V was pared by 5 bases and J by 4 bases, with 15 bases of the junction left unmatched. CDR3 nucleotide sequence: TGTGCCAGCAGTTCCCCTAGGGACAGGCCAGGGGGCTATGGCTACACCTTC. This encodes CASSSPRDRPGGYGYTF.

DNA of the CDR3: TGTGCCAGCAGCGCAGGACAGGGGTTCGACCCCTACGAGCAGTACTTC. Protein: CASSAGQGFDPYEQYF. The chain combines TRBV11-1 with TRBJ2-7, with TRBD1 matching over 9 bases. The V segment lost 5 bases and the J segment 2 bases; nucleotides outside the gene matches: 10. Germline CDR1 is SGHAT and CDR2 is FQDESV (reference sequence). This CDR3 spans 16 amino acids.

This clonotype has ten or more counts. CDR3 in amino acids: CSARLLGQDYNSPLHF. The DNA for the CDR3 is TGCAGTGCTAGACTCCTCGGACAGGATTATAATTCACCCCTCCACTTT. V and J are TRBV20-1 and TRBJ1-6, with 7 bases lining up with TRBD1. Germline V lookup: CDR1 DFQATT, CDR2 SNEGSKA (reference sequence). V lost 2 bases and J lost 4; bases outside the gene matches: 8. This CDR3 is 16 amino acids long.

V and J are TRBV12-5 and TRBJ2-7; the match to TRBD1 covers 8 bases. Per the germline V gene, CDR1 is LGHNT and CDR2 is FRNRAP. J was trimmed by 3 bases and V by 5 bases; bases with no gene match: 12. This CDR3 comprises 16 residues. CDR3 DNA: TGTGCTAGTGGTCTACCATTGCTCACAGGGGGCTACGAGCAGTACTTC. Residues: CASGLPLLTGGYEQYF.